Described below is a single T cell receptor beta chain sequence and its context. Primers included in the PCR were 60 Vbeta and 13 Jbeta primers. Here immunoSEQ multiplex PCR was the method, and the copy in TCRdb shows in-frame clones only, minus some. The sample carries about 130,000 clones, 80% recorded once. The sample belongs to a study of cytomegalovirus exposure and HLA in healthy donors. Across the whole study: Earlier results showed approximately 110 million unique TCR beta sequences derived from about 179 million T cells.

Deletions cut 5 bases from V and 1 base from J, with 11 bases between. Looked up from germline, CDR1 is MDHEN and CDR2 is SYDVKM. This CDR3 has 14 residues. The chain links TRBV28 to TRBJ1-1; D is unclear. The sequence came from a woman aged 40 to 49 in good health and CMV-seronegative. The sequenced sample was PBMCs. The CDR3 loop is CASSPGQWNTEAFF. CDR3 bases: TGTGCCAGCAGTCCAGGCCAGTGGAACACTGAAGCTTTCTTT. Based on the CDR3 plus reference TRBV28 and TRBJ1-1, the full variable domain is DVKVTQSSRYLVKRTGEKVFLECVQDMDHENMFWYRQDPGLGLRLIYFSYDVKMKEKGDIPEGYSVSREKKERFSLILESASTNQTSMYLCASSPGQWNTEAFFGQGTRLTVV.